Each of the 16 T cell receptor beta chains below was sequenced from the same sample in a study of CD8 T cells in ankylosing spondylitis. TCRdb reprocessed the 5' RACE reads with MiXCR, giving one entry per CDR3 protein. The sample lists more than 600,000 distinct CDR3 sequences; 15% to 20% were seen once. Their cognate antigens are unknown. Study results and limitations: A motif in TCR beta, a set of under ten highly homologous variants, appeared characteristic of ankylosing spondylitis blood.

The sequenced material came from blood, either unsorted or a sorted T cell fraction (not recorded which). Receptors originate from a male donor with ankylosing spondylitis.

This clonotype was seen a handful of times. This CDR3 reads CASRYEGNNEQFF. CDR3 DNA sequence: TGTGCCAGCAGGTATGAAGGGAACAATGAGCAGTTCTTC. The chain combines TRBV12-3 or TRBV12-4 with TRBJ2-1; D uncertain. V lost 6 bases, J lost 5 bases, and 11 bases lay in between. This CDR3 has 13 residues.

CDR3 sequence reads: CASSWGLAGTEQFF. The CDR3 nucleotides are TGTGCCAGCAGCTGGGGACTAGCGGGCACTGAGCAGTTCTTC. The chain couples TRBV5-6 to TRBJ2-1; 12 nucleotides align to TRBD2. This CDR3 spans 14 amino acids. V shed 3 bases, J shed 9 bases, and the junction held 4 bases outside the gene matches. Germline V gene sequence: CDR1 SGHDT, CDR2 YYEEEE.

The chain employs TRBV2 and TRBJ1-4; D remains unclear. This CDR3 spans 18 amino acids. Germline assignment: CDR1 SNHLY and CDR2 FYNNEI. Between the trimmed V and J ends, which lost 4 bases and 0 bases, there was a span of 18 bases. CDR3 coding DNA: TGTGCCAGCAGTGGGCGACGTAGGACCGTTGCAACTAATGAAAAACTGTTTTTT. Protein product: CASSGRRRTVATNEKLFF.

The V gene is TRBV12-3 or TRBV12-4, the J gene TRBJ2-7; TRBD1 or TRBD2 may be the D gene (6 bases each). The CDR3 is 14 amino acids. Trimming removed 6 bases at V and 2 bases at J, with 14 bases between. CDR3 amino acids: CASSPRGQTYEQYF. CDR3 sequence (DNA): TGTGCCAGCAGCCCCCGGGGGCAGACCTACGAGCAGTACTTC.

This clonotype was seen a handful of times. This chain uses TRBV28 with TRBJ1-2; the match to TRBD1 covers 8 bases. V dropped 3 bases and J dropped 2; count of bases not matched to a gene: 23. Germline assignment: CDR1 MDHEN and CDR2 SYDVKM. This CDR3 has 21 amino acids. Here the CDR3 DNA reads TGTGCCAGCAGTTTTCGAGAAGGGGGGACAGGACCACTCCCGGGCAACTATGGCTACACCTTC. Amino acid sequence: CASSFREGGTGPLPGNYGYTF.

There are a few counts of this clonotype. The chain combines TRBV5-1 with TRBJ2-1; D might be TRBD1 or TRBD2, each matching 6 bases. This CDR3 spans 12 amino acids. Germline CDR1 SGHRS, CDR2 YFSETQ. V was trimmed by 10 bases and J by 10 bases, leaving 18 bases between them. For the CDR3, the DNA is TGCGCCTACTTTCGGGGGCAGTTCGAGCAGTTCTTC. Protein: CAYFRGQFEQFF.

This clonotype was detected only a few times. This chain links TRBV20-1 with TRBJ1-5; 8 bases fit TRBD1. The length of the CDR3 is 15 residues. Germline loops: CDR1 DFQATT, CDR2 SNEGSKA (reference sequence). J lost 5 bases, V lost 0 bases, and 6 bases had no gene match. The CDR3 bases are TGCAGTGCTAGAGAGGGGAACAGGGGGGATCAGCCCCAGCATTTT. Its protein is CSAREGNRGDQPQHF.

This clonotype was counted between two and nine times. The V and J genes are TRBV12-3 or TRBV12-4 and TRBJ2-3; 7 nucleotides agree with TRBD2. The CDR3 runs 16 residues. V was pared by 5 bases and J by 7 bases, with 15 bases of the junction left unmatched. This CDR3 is CASSPPGGYERNTQYF. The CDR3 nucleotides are TGTGCCAGCAGTCCACCGGGGGGATACGAGCGAAATACGCAGTATTTT.

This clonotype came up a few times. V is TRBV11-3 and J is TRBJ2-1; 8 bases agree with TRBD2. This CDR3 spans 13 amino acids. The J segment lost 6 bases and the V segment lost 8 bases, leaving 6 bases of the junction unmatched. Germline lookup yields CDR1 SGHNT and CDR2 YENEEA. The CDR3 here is CASSGGSGNEQFF. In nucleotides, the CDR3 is TGTGCCAGCTCGGGAGGGAGCGGCAATGAGCAGTTCTTC.

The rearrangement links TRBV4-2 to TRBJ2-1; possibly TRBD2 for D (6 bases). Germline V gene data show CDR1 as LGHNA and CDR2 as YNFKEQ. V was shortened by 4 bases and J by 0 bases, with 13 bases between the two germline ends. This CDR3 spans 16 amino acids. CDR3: CASSPQRASSYNEQFF. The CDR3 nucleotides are TGTGCCAGCAGCCCCCAGCGGGCTAGCTCCTACAATGAGCAGTTCTTC.

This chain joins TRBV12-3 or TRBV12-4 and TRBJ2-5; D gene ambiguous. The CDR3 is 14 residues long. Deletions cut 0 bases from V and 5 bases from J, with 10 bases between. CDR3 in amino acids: CASSLAWGGETQYF. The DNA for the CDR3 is TGTGCCAGCAGTTTAGCGTGGGGTGGGGAGACCCAGTACTTC.

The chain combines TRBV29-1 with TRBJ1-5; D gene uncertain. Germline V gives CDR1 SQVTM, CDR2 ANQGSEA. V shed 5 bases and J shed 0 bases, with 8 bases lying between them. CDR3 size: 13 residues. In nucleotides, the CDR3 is TGCAGCGTTTCGGAGTATAGCAATCAGCCCCAGCATTTT. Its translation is CSVSEYSNQPQHF.

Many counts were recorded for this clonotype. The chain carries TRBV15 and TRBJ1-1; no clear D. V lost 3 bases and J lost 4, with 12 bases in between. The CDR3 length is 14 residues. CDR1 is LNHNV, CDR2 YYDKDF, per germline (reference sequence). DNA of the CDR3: TGTGCCACCAGCAGTGAGGGAAAGTCCACTGAAGCTTTCTTT. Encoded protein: CATSSEGKSTEAFF.

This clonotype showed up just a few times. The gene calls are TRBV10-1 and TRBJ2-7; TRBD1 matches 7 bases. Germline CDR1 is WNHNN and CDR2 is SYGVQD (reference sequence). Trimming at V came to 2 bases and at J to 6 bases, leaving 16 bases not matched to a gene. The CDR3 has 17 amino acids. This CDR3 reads CASSERDRVIRQVEQYF. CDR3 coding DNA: TGCGCCAGCAGTGAGCGTGACAGGGTTATCCGTCAGGTCGAGCAGTACTTC.

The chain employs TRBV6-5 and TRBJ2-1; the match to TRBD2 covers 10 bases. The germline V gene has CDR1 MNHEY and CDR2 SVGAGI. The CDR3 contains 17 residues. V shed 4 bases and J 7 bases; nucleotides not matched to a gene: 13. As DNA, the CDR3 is TGTGCCAGCAGTTTCTTGCCTAGCGGGAGTATCAGAAATGAGCAGTTCTTC. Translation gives CASSFLPSGSIRNEQFF.

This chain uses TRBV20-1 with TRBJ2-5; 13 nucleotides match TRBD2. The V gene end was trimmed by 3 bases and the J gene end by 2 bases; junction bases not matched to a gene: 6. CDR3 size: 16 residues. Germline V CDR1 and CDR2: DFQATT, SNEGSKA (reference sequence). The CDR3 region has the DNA TGCAGTGCTAGGGTGGGACTAGCGGGAATGCAAGAGACCCAGTACTTC. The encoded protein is CSARVGLAGMQETQYF.